Each of the 32 T cell receptor beta chains below was sequenced from the same sample in a study of cytomegalovirus exposure and HLA in healthy donors. A multiplex PCR was run with 60 Vbeta primers and 13 Jbeta primers. The repertoire was sequenced with immunoSEQ multiplex PCR; TCRdb's copy has only in-frame clones and lacks some. This table holds approximately 150,000 clones, around 77% found once. Material for sequencing was PBMCs. These receptors all come from a man aged 35 to 55 in good health and CMV-seronegative.

The CDR3 loop reads CASSPGTSGTRADSGELFF. Written as DNA, the CDR3 is TGTGCCAGCAGCCCTGGGACTAGCGGGACAAGGGCCGATTCGGGGGAGCTGTTTTTT. The V and J genes are TRBV7-2 and TRBJ2-2; 13 nucleotides align to TRBD2. With 5 bases clipped from V and 8 bases from J, the junction kept 17 bases outside the gene matches. Germline values: CDR1 SGHTA, CDR2 FQGNSA. The CDR3 loop spans 19 amino acids.

The chain links TRBV5-4 to TRBJ2-1, with 12 positions matching TRBD2. Germline V CDR1 and CDR2: SGHNT, YYREEE (reference sequence). The ends lost 1 base at V and 10 bases at J; junction bases unmatched: 6. The CDR3 contains 15 residues. The CDR3: CASSLPSGRAGEQFF. The CDR3 coding sequence is TGTGCCAGCAGCTTGCCTAGCGGGAGGGCCGGGGAGCAGTTCTTC.

This chain uses TRBV15 with TRBJ1-5, with a weak D call TRBD1 (6 bases). Germline assignment: CDR1 LNHNV and CDR2 YYDKDF (reference sequence). V lost 3 bases and J lost 0, with 9 bases in between. This CDR3 comprises 15 residues. CDR3 DNA sequence: TGTGCCACCAGCAGGACAGGATATAGCAATCAGCCCCAGCATTTT. This encodes CATSRTGYSNQPQHF.

The V call is TRBV9, the J call TRBJ1-1; D is uncertain. The CDR3 runs 13 residues. Germline CDR1 reads SGDLS; CDR2 reads YYNGEE. Deletions cut 3 bases from V and 7 bases from J, with 13 bases between. The DNA for the CDR3 is TGTGCCAGCAGCGCCCGCAGCGGGCTTGAAGCTTTCTTT. Its translation: CASSARSGLEAFF. Using reference TRBV9 and TRBJ1-1 for the parts outside the CDR3, the full variable domain is DSGVTQTPKHLITATGQRVTLRCSPRSGDLSVYWYQQSLDQGLQFLIQYYNGEERAKGNILERFSAQQFPDLHSELNLSSLELGDSALYFCASSARSGLEAFFGQGTRLTVV.

The V gene is TRBV7-3, the J gene TRBJ2-1, with 8 positions matching TRBD1. Germline CDR1 reads SGHTA; CDR2 reads FQGTGA. With V trimmed by 3 bases and J by 16 bases, 11 bases remained unmatched. The CDR3 has 13 residues. This CDR3 reads CASSFSGQGLLFF. As DNA, the CDR3 is TGTGCCAGCAGCTTTAGCGGACAGGGTCTTTTATTCTTC.

This chain connects TRBV29-1 to TRBJ2-7, with D perhaps matching TRBD1 (5 bases). Germline V lookup: CDR1 SQVTM, CDR2 ANQGSEA. Trimming left V 4 bases short and J 7 bases short, with 14 bases between. This CDR3 spans 12 amino acids. The CDR3 protein is CSVGVQGVEQYF. The CDR3 bases are TGCAGCGTTGGCGTTCAGGGTGTAGAGCAGTACTTC.

This clone was counted a few times. This chain uses TRBV28 with TRBJ2-1, with 11 bases identical to TRBD1. V was pared by 2 bases and J by 8 bases, with 2 bases of the junction left unmatched. The CDR3 sequence is 14 residues long. Per the germline V gene, CDR1 is MDHEN and CDR2 is SYDVKM. The DNA of the CDR3 is TGTGCCAGCAGTTTAGGGGGACAGGGGGATGAGCAGTTCTTC. This translates into CASSLGGQGDEQFF. The entire variable domain, with the rest obtained from reference TRBV28 and TRBJ2-1, is as follows: DVKVTQSSRYLVKRTGEKVFLECVQDMDHENMFWYRQDPGLGLRLIYFSYDVKMKEKGDIPEGYSVSREKKERFSLILESASTNQTSMYLCASSLGGQGDEQFFGPGTRLTVL.

The chain combines TRBV29-1 with TRBJ2-1; D is perhaps TRBD2 (6 bases). Germline lookup yields CDR1 SQVTM and CDR2 ANQGSEA. The V gene lost 6 bases and the J gene lost 8 bases, with 11 bases spanning the gap. The CDR3 extends over 11 amino acids. The CDR3 protein is CSVRRGHEQFF. CDR3 nucleotide sequence: TGCAGCGTCCGGCGGGGCCATGAGCAGTTCTTC.

The chain employs TRBV4-1 and TRBJ2-7; possible D gene TRBD2, 6 bases. Trimming stripped 2 bases from V and 0 bases from J, with 17 bases between. Germline CDR1 and CDR2: MGHRA and YSYEKL. This CDR3 has 17 amino acids. Here the CDR3 reads CASSQQPRDSFSYEQYF. CDR3 nucleotides: TGCGCCAGCAGCCAACAACCGCGGGACTCATTCTCCTACGAGCAGTACTTC.

V and J are TRBV4-1 and TRBJ1-1; 8 bases map to TRBD1. This CDR3 region has 14 residues. Trimming cost V 1 base and J 4 bases; bases outside gene matches: 2. CDR1 MGHRA and CDR2 YSYEKL come from the germline V gene. The CDR3 coding sequence is TGCGCCAGCAGCCAAGGACAGGGGCCCACTGAAGCTTTCTTT. This encodes CASSQGQGPTEAFF.

This clone showed up just a few times. The rearrangement links TRBV27 to TRBJ2-6; a possible D gene is TRBD1 (7 bases). This CDR3 is 21 amino acids long. In germline, CDR1 is MNHEY, CDR2 SMNVEV (reference sequence). The ends were cut back, 6 bases at V and 0 bases at J, with 27 bases in the middle. The CDR3 nucleotides read TGTGCCAGCAGACGCTACATATTGCGGGACAGACCTTTCTCTGGGGCCAACGTCCTGACTTTC. It encodes CASRRYILRDRPFSGANVLTF.

This chain uses TRBV28 with TRBJ2-7; D may be TRBD2 (6 bases). There are 14 residues in the CDR3. Germline lookup yields CDR1 MDHEN and CDR2 SYDVKM. Trimming took 8 bases from V and 0 from J, leaving 14 bases between them. The CDR3 DNA follows: TGTGCCAGCCATAGTTCTAGCGACTCCTACGAGCAGTACTTC. Protein: CASHSSSDSYEQYF.

V is TRBV27 and J is TRBJ1-1; tentatively, D is TRBD1 (5 bases). The CDR3 covers 13 residues. Trimming cost V 3 bases and J 1 base, with 6 bases left between them. CDR1 MNHEY and CDR2 SMNVEV come from the germline V gene (reference sequence). CDR3 bases: TGTGCCAGCAGTTTGGGGCGGAACACTGAAGCTTTCTTT. Translating it yields CASSLGRNTEAFF.

The CDR3 region is CASSAGTGVATNEKLFF. CDR3 bases: TGTGCCAGCTCGGCCGGGACAGGCGTTGCAACTAATGAAAAACTGTTTTTT. The rearrangement uses TRBV18 and TRBJ1-4, with 8 nucleotides matching TRBD1. Trimming removed 6 bases from V and 0 bases from J; junction bases left unmatched: 9. This CDR3 has 17 residues. From germline, CDR1 is KGHSH and CDR2 LQKENI.

This clone has just one count. This rearrangement joins TRBV29-1 to TRBJ2-1; 8 bases agree with TRBD2. CDR1 and CDR2 (germline): SQVTM, ANQGSEA. This CDR3 has 14 amino acids. With 3 bases clipped from V and 0 bases from J, the junction kept 1 base outside the gene matches. CDR3 sequence (DNA): TGCAGCGTTGAGAGCGGGAGCTCCTACAATGAGCAGTTCTTC. Residues: CSVESGSSYNEQFF.

This sequence joins TRBV30 and TRBJ2-7, with 7 bases lining up with TRBD1. Germline CDR1 reads GTSNPN; CDR2 reads SVGIG (reference sequence). Germline trimming cut 3 bases from V and 12 bases from J; bases unmatched to any gene: 11. The CDR3 is made up of 12 amino acids. The CDR3 loop is CAWSPIDRVRYF. In nucleotides, the CDR3 is TGTGCCTGGAGCCCCATTGACAGGGTAAGGTACTTC.

Only a few counts were recorded for this clone. This chain connects TRBV9 to TRBJ1-1; D might be TRBD1 (6 bases). V was pared by 4 bases and J by 1 base, with 11 bases between. CDR3 size: 14 residues. Germline assignment: CDR1 SGDLS and CDR2 YYNGEE. CDR3 nucleotides: TGTGCCAGCAGCCCGGTGGGGGCGAACACTGAAGCTTTCTTT. Amino acids: CASSPVGANTEAFF.

V gene TRBV30 combines with J gene TRBJ1-5; D is unresolved. Trimming removed 0 bases from V and 2 bases from J, with 8 bases in between. The germline V gene has CDR1 GTSNPN and CDR2 SVGIG (reference sequence). The CDR3 is 14 amino acids. The CDR3, as DNA: TGTGCCTGGAGTGTACTGTCGGGCAATCAGCCCCAGCATTTT. Its protein product is CAWSVLSGNQPQHF.

V and J are TRBV9 and TRBJ1-2; no clear D. Trimming removed 1 base from V and 2 bases from J, with 6 bases in between. Germline V gene sequence: CDR1 SGDLS, CDR2 YYNGEE. The CDR3 length is 13 residues. The CDR3 protein is CASSVTVNYGYTF. DNA of the CDR3: TGTGCCAGCAGCGTAACAGTAAACTATGGCTACACCTTC.

The rearrangement joins TRBV6-5 to TRBJ1-1; D not certain. The CDR3 covers 15 residues. The ends were cut back, 0 bases at V and 0 bases at J, with 8 bases in the middle. Germline V lookup: CDR1 MNHEY, CDR2 SVGAGI. The chain's CDR3 is CASSYSGSLNTEAFF. CDR3 coding DNA: TGTGCCAGCAGTTACTCGGGCAGCTTGAACACTGAAGCTTTCTTT.

J is TRBJ1-1 and V is TRBV5-4, with 9 positions matching TRBD1. The V gene end was trimmed by 4 bases and the J gene end by 4 bases; junction bases not matched to a gene: 11. The CDR3 runs 16 residues. The V gene's germline CDR1 is SGHNT and CDR2 YYREEE (reference sequence). The DNA for the CDR3 is TGTGCCAGCAGCCTCGACAGGGGGGCCACTTCCACTGAAGCTTTCTTT. It yields the protein CASSLDRGATSTEAFF.

The chain recombines TRBV18 with TRBJ2-5; D may be TRBD2 (6 bases). V gave up 2 bases and J gave up 3 bases, with 13 bases separating them. Germline assignment: CDR1 KGHSH and CDR2 LQKENI. This CDR3 region has 15 residues. CDR3 loop: CASSPTASVEETQYF. CDR3 coding DNA: TGTGCCAGCTCACCAACGGCTAGCGTGGAAGAGACCCAGTACTTC. Using reference TRBV18 and TRBJ2-5 for the parts outside the CDR3, the full variable domain is NAGVMQNPRHLVRRRGQEARLRCSPMKGHSHVYWYRQLPEEGLKFMVYLQKENIIDESGMPKERFSAEFPKEGPSILRIQQVVRGDSAAYFCASSPTASVEETQYFGPGTRLLVL.

The DNA of the CDR3 is TGTGCCAGCAGCTTATCCGGGGAAACTGAAGCTTTCTTT. This gives the protein CASSLSGETEAFF. This sequence joins TRBV11-2 and TRBJ1-1; D unresolved. V lost 2 bases to trimming and J lost 5 bases, with 9 bases between them. Germline V gene data show CDR1 as SGHAT and CDR2 as FQNNGV. The CDR3 totals 13 residues. Complete variable domain (other parts from reference TRBV11-2 and TRBJ1-1): EAGVAQSPRYKIIEKRQSVAFWCNPISGHATLYWYQQILGQGPKLLIQFQNNGVVDDSQLPKDRFSAERLKGVDSTLKIQPAKLEDSAVYLCASSLSGETEAFFGQGTRLTVV.

The J gene is TRBJ2-3, the V gene TRBV5-1; D is perhaps TRBD2 (6 bases). Trimming took 4 bases from V and 2 from J, leaving 11 bases between them. This CDR3 has 14 amino acids. From germline, CDR1 is SGHRS and CDR2 YFSETQ. CDR3 amino acids: CASSAGTSTDTQYF. CDR3 coding DNA: TGCGCCAGCAGCGCTGGGACTTCCACAGATACGCAGTATTTT.

This clone turned up a few times. The chain employs TRBV6-1 and TRBJ2-5; 9 bases fit TRBD2. J was trimmed by 5 bases and V by 5 bases; bases with no gene match: 0. Looked up from germline, CDR1 is MNHNS and CDR2 is SASEGT. This CDR3 is built from 12 residues. In DNA, the CDR3 is TGTGCCAGCAGTAGCGGGAGGGAGACCCAGTACTTC. This sequence encodes CASSSGRETQYF.

This clone was picked up a small number of times. The chain couples TRBV5-1 to TRBJ2-2; TRBD2 might be the D (6 bases). The V end lost 6 bases, the J end lost 6 bases, and 9 bases lay between the germline ends. Per the germline V gene, CDR1 is SGHRS and CDR2 is YFSETQ. The CDR3 sequence is 12 residues long. The CDR3 DNA reads as TGCGCCAGCACCAGGGAGGCCGGGGAGCTGTTTTTT. Amino acid sequence: CASTREAGELFF.

The J gene is TRBJ2-1, the V gene TRBV9; 8 nucleotides align to TRBD2. CDR1 and CDR2 from the germline V gene are SGDLS and YYNGEE. With 5 bases clipped from V and 0 bases from J, the junction kept 7 bases outside the gene matches. This CDR3 contains 16 residues. The CDR3 spells CASRAGGLSSYNEQFF. The CDR3, as DNA: TGTGCCAGCAGGGCGGGAGGCCTGAGCTCCTACAATGAGCAGTTCTTC.

The J gene is TRBJ2-3, the V gene TRBV6-5; maybe TRBD2 (5 bases). The CDR3 is 12 residues long. Germline CDR1 reads MNHEY; CDR2 reads SVGAGI. The V end lost 5 bases, the J end lost 6 bases, and 9 bases lay between the germline ends. The CDR3 loop reads CASSTRTDTQYF. As DNA, the CDR3 is TGTGCCAGCAGTACTAGGACGGATACGCAGTATTTT.

This clone has just a few counts. This chain links TRBV10-2 with TRBJ1-5; D is perhaps TRBD1 (5 bases). V was cut by 7 bases and J by 3 bases, with 10 bases left in between. This CDR3 region has 13 residues. Per the germline V gene, CDR1 is WSHSY and CDR2 is SAAADI. Here the CDR3 reads CASTRDFNQPQHF. CDR3 sequence (DNA): TGCGCCAGCACCAGGGACTTCAATCAGCCCCAGCATTTT.

This chain uses TRBV11-2 with TRBJ2-7, with 7 bases aligning to TRBD2. V lost 0 bases, J lost 4 bases, and 3 bases stayed unmatched. Germline assignment: CDR1 SGHAT and CDR2 FQNNGV. CDR3 size: 14 residues. CDR3 sequence (DNA): TGTGCCAGCAGCTTAGATGCTAGCGGTTACGAGCAGTACGTC. Protein sequence: CASSLDASGYEQYV.

J is TRBJ2-2 and V is TRBV10-2, with 9 bases matching TRBD2. Germline V gene sequence: CDR1 WSHSY, CDR2 SAAADI. V gave up 4 bases and J gave up 2 bases; unmatched junction bases: 5. This CDR3 is built from 16 residues. CDR3 residues: CASSGRTSVNTGELFF. The CDR3 nucleotides read TGCGCCAGCAGTGGTAGGACTAGCGTAAACACCGGGGAGCTGTTTTTT.

The rearrangement links TRBV2 to TRBJ2-2; 8 bases are shared with TRBD2. Trimming removed 6 bases from V and 4 bases from J; junction bases left unmatched: 7. The CDR3 is made up of 15 amino acids. Germline assignment: CDR1 SNHLY and CDR2 FYNNEI. CDR3 nucleotide sequence: TGTGCCAGCAGGGAGCGGGAGTCGGGCACCGGGGAGCTGTTTTTT. This encodes CASRERESGTGELFF.